The 15 T cell receptor beta chains presented below share a single source sample, sequenced in a study of identical twins. TCRdb itself ran the 5' RACE reads through MiXCR, one entry per CDR3 protein. The table has around 200,000 distinct CDR3 sequences, about a tenth seen once. Sequencing was done on a sample of memory (CD45RO+) T cells sorted from blood. The origin of the receptors is a young woman in good health.

This clonotype was observed a few times. The chain employs TRBV7-3 and TRBJ1-5, with no clear D. V was trimmed by 3 bases and J by 0 bases, leaving 6 bases between them. The CDR3 length is 14 residues. Germline loops: CDR1 SGHTA, CDR2 FQGTGA. The CDR3 nucleotides are TGTGCCAGCAGCTTTGGAGTTAGCAATCAGCCCCAGCATTTT. Protein: CASSFGVSNQPQHF.

This clonotype was counted ten times or more. The chain recombines TRBV20-1 with TRBJ2-5; 10 nucleotides agree with TRBD1. This CDR3 spans 13 amino acids. With V trimmed by 7 bases and J by 2 bases, 4 bases remained unmatched. Germline V gene sequence: CDR1 DFQATT, CDR2 SNEGSKA (reference sequence). CDR3 in DNA: TGCAGTGTCCCGGACAGGGGGCAAGAGACCCAGTACTTC. It is translated as CSVPDRGQETQYF.

This clonotype was seen just once. The V and J genes are TRBV11-2 and TRBJ2-3; 8 bases line up with TRBD2. Trimming took 5 bases from V and 4 from J; bases not matched to a gene: 14. The CDR3 has 17 residues. Germline V gene sequence: CDR1 SGHAT, CDR2 FQNNGV. The CDR3 loop reads CASSPRTSLGSSDTQYF. The CDR3 nucleotides read TGTGCCAGCAGCCCCCGGACTAGCCTGGGCTCCTCAGATACGCAGTATTTT.

V usage is TRBV20-1 and J usage is TRBJ1-1; 11 nucleotides match TRBD1. The CDR3 contains 13 residues. With V trimmed by 7 bases and J by 2 bases, 3 bases remained unmatched. CDR1 DFQATT and CDR2 SNEGSKA come from the germline V gene (reference sequence). This chain's CDR3 is CSGGTGGNTEAFF. CDR3 DNA sequence: TGCAGTGGTGGGACAGGGGGTAACACTGAAGCTTTCTTT.

The chain is built from TRBV9 and TRBJ1-5; D not certain. The germline CDR1 and CDR2 sequences are SGDLS and YYNGEE. The length of the CDR3 is 14 residues. V dropped 0 bases and J dropped 3 bases, with 7 bases sitting between them. The CDR3 spells CASSVGGLNQPQHF. DNA of the CDR3: TGTGCCAGCAGCGTAGGAGGGCTCAATCAGCCCCAGCATTTT.

The V and J genes are TRBV7-2 and TRBJ1-5, with TRBD1 as a possible D gene (5 bases). Germline CDR1 and CDR2: SGHTA and FQGNSA. This CDR3 spans 14 amino acids. Trimming pared 0 bases from V and 4 bases from J, leaving 7 bases between. The CDR3 nucleotides read TGTGCCAGCAGCTTAGCGCGGGGGAATCAGCCCCAGCATTTT. Translating gives CASSLARGNQPQHF. Together with reference TRBV7-2 and TRBJ1-5, the CDR3 gives the full variable domain: GAGVSQSPSNKVTEKGKDVELRCDPISGHTALYWYRQSLGQGLEFLIYFQGNSAPDKSGLPSDRFSAERTGGSVSTLTIQRTQQEDSAVYLCASSLARGNQPQHFGDGTRLSIL.

The rearrangement joins TRBV6-5 to TRBJ2-4, with TRBD1 matching 7 bases. This CDR3 is built from 15 residues. The V and J ends lost 0 bases and 6 bases, in that order; junction bases with no gene match: 5. Germline V gene data show CDR1 as MNHEY and CDR2 as SVGAGI. The CDR3 region is CASSYSYRGGNIQYF. CDR3 nucleotide sequence: TGTGCCAGCAGTTACTCCTACAGGGGTGGAAACATTCAGTACTTC.

There are a few counts of this clonotype. The chain has TRBV11-2 and TRBJ2-7; either TRBD1 or TRBD2 may fit D (5 bases each). There are 13 residues in the CDR3. Germline values: CDR1 SGHAT, CDR2 FQNNGV. CDR3 loop: CASSFPGTPGLMV. The DNA of the CDR3 is TGTGCCAGCAGCTTCCCGGGGACCCCCGGTCTAATGGTC.

In its sample, this clonotype was seen many times. J is TRBJ2-1 and V is TRBV29-1; the D gene could be TRBD1 or TRBD2 (5 bases each). V lost 4 bases to trimming and J lost 7 bases, with 5 bases between them. The CDR3 loop spans 10 amino acids. Germline loops: CDR1 SQVTM, CDR2 ANQGSEA. CDR3 bases: TGCAGCGTTGGGGGGAATGAGCAGTTCTTC. It is translated as CSVGGNEQFF.

This rearrangement joins TRBV2 to TRBJ2-5, with 10 bases fitting TRBD1. V shed 0 bases, J shed 7 bases, and the junction held 5 bases outside the gene matches. CDR3 length equals 15 residues. Germline lookup yields CDR1 SNHLY and CDR2 FYNNEI. CDR3 protein: CASSEAGTGVATQYF. The CDR3 DNA reads as TGTGCCAGCAGTGAAGCCGGGACAGGGGTGGCGACCCAGTACTTC.

In its sample, this clonotype was seen a few times. This chain uses TRBV27 with TRBJ1-4, with D possibly being TRBD1 (5 bases). Per germline, CDR1 MNHEY and CDR2 SMNVEV (reference sequence). The V end lost 7 bases, the J end lost 8 bases, and 14 bases lay between the germline ends. The CDR3 runs to 13 residues. This chain's CDR3 is CASIGGWGEKLFF. The CDR3 DNA follows: TGTGCCAGCATCGGTGGATGGGGGGAAAAACTGTTTTTT.

The sample holds many counts of this clonotype. Here the CDR3 DNA reads TGCAGTGCTAGAGATCGGTTAGGCAGCCAGAGCACAGATACGCAGTATTTT. It yields the protein CSARDRLGSQSTDTQYF. The genes are TRBV20-1 and TRBJ2-3; D not certain. CDR1 and CDR2 (germline): DFQATT, SNEGSKA (reference sequence). V was trimmed by 0 bases and J by 0 bases, leaving 16 bases between them. The CDR3 is 17 amino acids.

This chain uses TRBV6-6 with TRBJ2-7; no firm D call. Trimming pared 10 bases from V and 4 bases from J, leaving 17 bases between. Germline V gene lookup returns CDR1 MNHNY and CDR2 SVGAGI (reference sequence). The CDR3 is 13 residues long. The CDR3 DNA sequence: TGTGCCACCTCGAGGTCCCTTGCGTACGAGCAGTACTTC. Amino acids: CATSRSLAYEQYF.

This chain uses TRBV20-1 with TRBJ2-1; TRBD2 agrees at 12 bases. Trimming took 4 bases from V and 10 from J; bases not matched to a gene: 11. CDR1 is DFQATT, CDR2 SNEGSKA, per germline (reference sequence). The CDR3 sequence is 15 residues long. CDR3 nucleotide sequence: TGCAGTGCTAAGACCCTAACTAGCGGGAGGCAGGAGCAGTTCTTC. Its translation: CSAKTLTSGRQEQFF.

This clonotype was recorded at least ten times. J is TRBJ1-2 and V is TRBV7-3; D might be TRBD1 (6 bases). Germline CDR1 is SGHTA and CDR2 is FQGTGA. V was cut by 4 bases and J by 2 bases, with 8 bases left in between. This CDR3 spans 13 amino acids. The CDR3 region has the DNA TGTGCCAGCAGCTACGACAGGAACTATGGCTACACCTTC. The encoded protein is CASSYDRNYGYTF.